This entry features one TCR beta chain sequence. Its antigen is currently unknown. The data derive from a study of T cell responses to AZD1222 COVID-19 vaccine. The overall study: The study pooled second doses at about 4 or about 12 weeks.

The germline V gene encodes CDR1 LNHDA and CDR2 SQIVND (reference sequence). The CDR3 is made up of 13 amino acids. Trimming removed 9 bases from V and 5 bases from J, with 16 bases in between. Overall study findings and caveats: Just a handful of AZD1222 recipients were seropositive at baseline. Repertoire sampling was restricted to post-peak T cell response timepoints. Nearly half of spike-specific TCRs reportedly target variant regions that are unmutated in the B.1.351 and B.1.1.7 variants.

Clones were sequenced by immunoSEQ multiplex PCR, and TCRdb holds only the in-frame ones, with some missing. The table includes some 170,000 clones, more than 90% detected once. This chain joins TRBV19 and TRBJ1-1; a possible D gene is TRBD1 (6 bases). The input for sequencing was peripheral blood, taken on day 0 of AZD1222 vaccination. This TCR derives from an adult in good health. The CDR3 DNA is TGTGCCAGCTGTACAGGGCGTTTGACTGAAGCTTTCTTT. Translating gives CASCTGRLTEAFF.